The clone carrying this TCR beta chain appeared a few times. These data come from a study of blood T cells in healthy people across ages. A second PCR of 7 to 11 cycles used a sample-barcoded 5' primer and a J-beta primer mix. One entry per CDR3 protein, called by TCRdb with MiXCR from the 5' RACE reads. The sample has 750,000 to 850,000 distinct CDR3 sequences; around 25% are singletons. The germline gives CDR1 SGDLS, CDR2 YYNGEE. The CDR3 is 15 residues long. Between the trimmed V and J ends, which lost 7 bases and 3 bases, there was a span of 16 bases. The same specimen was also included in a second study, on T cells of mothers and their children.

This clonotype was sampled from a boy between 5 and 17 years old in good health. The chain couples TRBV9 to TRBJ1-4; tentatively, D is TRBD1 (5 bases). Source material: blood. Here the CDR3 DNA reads TGTGCCAGCGCGGAGCATGGGGGGGCTAATGAAAAACTGTTTTTT. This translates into CASAEHGGANEKLFF.